This TCR beta chain originates from a study of T cell repertoires in cytomegalovirus infection. About the study: The study used recently identified HLA-C-restricted and well-studied HLA-B-restricted CMV epitopes. Shared public TCR beta signatures pointed to both CMV infection and a matching HLA type. The study, taken as a whole, reports: The ex vivo response was dominated by HLA-C-restricted CMV-specific TCR beta clonotypes. CMV carriers with the relevant HLA were identified by cumulative public TCR beta family frequency.

A single record per CDR3 protein comes from TCRdb applying MiXCR to the reads. This sample has around 540,000 distinct CDR3 sequences, with 30% to 40% found just once. Worth noting for this clonotype: Its antigen is currently unknown.

The germline gives CDR1 SQVTM, CDR2 ANQGSEA. Trimming left V 4 bases short and J 6 bases short, with 22 bases between. The CDR3 has 15 amino acids. The input for sequencing was cultured PBMCs, taken from culture after CMV antigen stimulation. This receptor was identified in a human donor in good health (CMV status not recorded). Some clones in this sample may be carry-over from other donors' samples. The chain links TRBV29-1 to TRBJ2-7; D not certain. CDR3: CSVGQWQSHRSEQYF. The CDR3 DNA reads TGCAGCGTTGGCCAGTGGCAGAGTCATCGCTCCGAGCAGTACTTC.